The subject of this entry is one T cell receptor beta chain. Its target is not known. Free of recent acute infections or vaccinations, the donors were healthy HIV-negative adults. This entry is derived from a study of shared clonotypes between healthy human individuals. Source study methods: Filtering differed, since immunoSEQ gave only junction sequences and no quality scores. Generated by immunoSEQ multiplex PCR, the TCRdb table keeps only in-frame clones and is missing some. V and J calls and clone size follow that table, whereas D and trimming were derived from the DNA. The sample shows approximately 2,000,000 clones, approximately 90% of them seen only once. Regarding the study as a whole: The researchers took only blood, and tissue repertoires probably look different.

The germline CDR1 and CDR2 sequences are MNHEY and SMNVEV (reference sequence). Trimming took off 4 bases at V and 6 bases at J, with 10 bases between the two ends. This CDR3 is 13 amino acids long. The J gene is TRBJ1-5, the V gene TRBV27; D gene unclear. The source material was naive CD4+ T cells from PBMCs. Subset: CD45RA+ positively selected. This sequence originates from a man aged 18-30 years in good health. Some clones in this sample may be carry-over from other donors' samples. The CDR3 loop reads CASSWAQTQPQHF. CDR3 bases: TGTGCCAGCAGTTGGGCTCAGACTCAGCCCCAGCATTTT.